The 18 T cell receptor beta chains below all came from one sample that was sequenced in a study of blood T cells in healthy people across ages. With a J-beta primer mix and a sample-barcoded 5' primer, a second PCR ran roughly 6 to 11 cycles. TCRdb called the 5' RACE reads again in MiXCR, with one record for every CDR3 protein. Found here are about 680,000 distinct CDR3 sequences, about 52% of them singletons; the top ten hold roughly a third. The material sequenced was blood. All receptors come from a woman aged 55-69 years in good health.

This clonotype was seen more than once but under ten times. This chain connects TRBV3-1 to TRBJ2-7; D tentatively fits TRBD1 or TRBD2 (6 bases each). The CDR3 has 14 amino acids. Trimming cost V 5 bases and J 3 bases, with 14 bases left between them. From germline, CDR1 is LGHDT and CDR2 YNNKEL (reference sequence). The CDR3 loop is CASSKRRGSYEQYF. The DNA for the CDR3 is TGTGCCAGCAGCAAGCGGAGGGGGAGCTACGAGCAGTACTTC.

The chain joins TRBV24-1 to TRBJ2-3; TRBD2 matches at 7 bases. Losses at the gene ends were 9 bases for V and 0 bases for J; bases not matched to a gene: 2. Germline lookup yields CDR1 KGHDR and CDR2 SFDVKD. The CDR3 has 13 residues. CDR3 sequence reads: CATEAGSTDTQYF. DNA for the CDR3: TGTGCCACCGAAGCGGGGAGCACAGATACGCAGTATTTT.

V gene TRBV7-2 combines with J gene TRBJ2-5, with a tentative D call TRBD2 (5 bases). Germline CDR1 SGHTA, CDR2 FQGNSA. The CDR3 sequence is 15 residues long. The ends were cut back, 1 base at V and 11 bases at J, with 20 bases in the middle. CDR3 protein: CASSLVTGTGNEQYF. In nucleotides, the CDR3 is TGTGCCAGCAGCTTAGTTACGGGAACCGGGAATGAGCAGTACTTC. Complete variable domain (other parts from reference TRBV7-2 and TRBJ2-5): GAGVSQSPSNKVTEKGKDVELRCDPISGHTALYWYRQSLGQGLEFLIYFQGNSAPDKSGLPSDRFSAERTGGSVSTLTIQRTQQEDSAVYLCASSLVTGTGNEQYFGPGTRLLVL.

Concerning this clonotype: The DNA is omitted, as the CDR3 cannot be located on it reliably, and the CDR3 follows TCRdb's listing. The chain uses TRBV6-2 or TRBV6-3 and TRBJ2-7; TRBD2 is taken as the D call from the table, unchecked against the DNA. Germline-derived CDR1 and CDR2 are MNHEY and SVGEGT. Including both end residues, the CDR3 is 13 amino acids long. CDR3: CAISGPEGKAQYF.

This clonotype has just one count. The CDR3 DNA is TGCAGTGCTACACTAGCGGGAGGTGGGGCCTACGAGCAGTACTTC. Residues: CSATLAGGGAYEQYF. This rearrangement joins TRBV20-1 to TRBJ2-7, with 12 bases that match TRBD2. Germline V CDR1 and CDR2: DFQATT, SNEGSKA (reference sequence). The trim removed 4 bases at V and 2 bases at J, leaving 6 bases unmatched. The length of the CDR3 is 15 residues.

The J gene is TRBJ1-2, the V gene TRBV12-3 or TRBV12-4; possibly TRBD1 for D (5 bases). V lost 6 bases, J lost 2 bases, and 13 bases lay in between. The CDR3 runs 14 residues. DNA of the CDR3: TGTGCCAGCAGAACAGGTCCCACAAACTATGGCTACACCTTC. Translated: CASRTGPTNYGYTF.

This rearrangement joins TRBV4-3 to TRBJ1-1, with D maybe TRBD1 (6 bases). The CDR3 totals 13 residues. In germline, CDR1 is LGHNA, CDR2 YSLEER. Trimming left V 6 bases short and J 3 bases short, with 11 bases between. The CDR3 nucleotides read TGCGCCAGCAGTCAGGGGCCCCACACTGAAGCTTTCTTT. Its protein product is CASSQGPHTEAFF.

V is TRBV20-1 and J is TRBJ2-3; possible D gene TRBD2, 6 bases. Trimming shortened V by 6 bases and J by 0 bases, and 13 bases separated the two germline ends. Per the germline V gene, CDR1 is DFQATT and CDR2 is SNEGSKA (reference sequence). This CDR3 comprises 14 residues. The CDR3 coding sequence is TGCAGTGCCGAAGGAGCGGGTAGCACAGATACGCAGTATTTT. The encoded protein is CSAEGAGSTDTQYF.

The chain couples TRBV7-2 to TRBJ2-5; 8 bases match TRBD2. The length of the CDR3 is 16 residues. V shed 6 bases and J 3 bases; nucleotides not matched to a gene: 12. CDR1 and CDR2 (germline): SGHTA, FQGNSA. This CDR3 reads CASSSSSGRGEETQYF. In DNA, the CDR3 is TGTGCCAGCAGTTCATCCAGCGGGAGAGGGGAAGAGACCCAGTACTTC. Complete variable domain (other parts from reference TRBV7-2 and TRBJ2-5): GAGVSQSPSNKVTEKGKDVELRCDPISGHTALYWYRQSLGQGLEFLIYFQGNSAPDKSGLPSDRFSAERTGGSVSTLTIQRTQQEDSAVYLCASSSSSGRGEETQYFGPGTRLLVL.

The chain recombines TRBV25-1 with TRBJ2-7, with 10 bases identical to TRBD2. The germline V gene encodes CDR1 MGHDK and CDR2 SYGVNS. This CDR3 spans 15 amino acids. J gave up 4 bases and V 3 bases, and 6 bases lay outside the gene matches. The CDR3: CASSDVSGRGYEQYF. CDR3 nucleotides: TGTGCCAGCAGTGACGTGAGCGGGAGGGGTTACGAGCAGTACTTC.

CDR3 sequence (DNA): TGCAGTGCTAGAGACGGATTCTTAGGGGTGAACACTGAAGCTTTCTTT. It yields the protein CSARDGFLGVNTEAFF. The rearrangement uses TRBV20-1 and TRBJ1-1; possibly TRBD1 for D (5 bases). V was cut by 0 bases and J by 0 bases, with 14 bases left in between. Germline CDR1 DFQATT, CDR2 SNEGSKA (reference sequence). The CDR3 has 16 residues.

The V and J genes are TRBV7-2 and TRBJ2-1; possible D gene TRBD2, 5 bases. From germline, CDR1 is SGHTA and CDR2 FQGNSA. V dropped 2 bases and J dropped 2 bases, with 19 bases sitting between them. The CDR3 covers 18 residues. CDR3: CASSLYEGPIFTYNEQFF. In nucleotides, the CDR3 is TGTGCCAGCAGCTTATATGAGGGTCCCATCTTTACCTACAATGAGCAGTTCTTC. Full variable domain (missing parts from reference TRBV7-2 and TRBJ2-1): GAGVSQSPSNKVTEKGKDVELRCDPISGHTALYWYRQSLGQGLEFLIYFQGNSAPDKSGLPSDRFSAERTGGSVSTLTIQRTQQEDSAVYLCASSLYEGPIFTYNEQFFGPGTRLTVL.

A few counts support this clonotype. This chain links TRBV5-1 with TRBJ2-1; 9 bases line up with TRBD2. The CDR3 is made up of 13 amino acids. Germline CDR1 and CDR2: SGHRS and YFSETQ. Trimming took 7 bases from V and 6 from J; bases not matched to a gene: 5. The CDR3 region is CASAPAGGNEQFF. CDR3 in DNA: TGCGCCAGCGCCCCAGCGGGAGGCAATGAGCAGTTCTTC.

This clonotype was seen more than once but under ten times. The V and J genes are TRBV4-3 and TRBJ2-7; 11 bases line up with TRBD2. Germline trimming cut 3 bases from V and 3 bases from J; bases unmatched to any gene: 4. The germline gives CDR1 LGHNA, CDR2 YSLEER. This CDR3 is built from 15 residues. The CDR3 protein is CASSHRLAGFYEQYF. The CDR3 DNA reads TGCGCCAGCAGCCATAGACTAGCGGGGTTCTACGAGCAGTACTTC.

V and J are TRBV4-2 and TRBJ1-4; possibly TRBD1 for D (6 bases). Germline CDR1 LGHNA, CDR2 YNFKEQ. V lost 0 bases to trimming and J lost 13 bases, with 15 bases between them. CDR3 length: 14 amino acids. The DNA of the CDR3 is TGTGCCAGCAGCCAAGAGGGAGGGGGAGTTAGACTGTTTTTT. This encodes CASSQEGGGVRLFF.

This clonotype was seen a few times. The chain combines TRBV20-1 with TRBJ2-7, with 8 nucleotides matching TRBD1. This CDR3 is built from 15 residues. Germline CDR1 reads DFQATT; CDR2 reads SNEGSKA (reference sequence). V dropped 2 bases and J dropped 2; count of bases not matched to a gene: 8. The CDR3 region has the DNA TGCAGTGCTAGAACTGGGGGACAGGCCGCCTACGAGCAGTACTTC. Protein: CSARTGGQAAYEQYF.

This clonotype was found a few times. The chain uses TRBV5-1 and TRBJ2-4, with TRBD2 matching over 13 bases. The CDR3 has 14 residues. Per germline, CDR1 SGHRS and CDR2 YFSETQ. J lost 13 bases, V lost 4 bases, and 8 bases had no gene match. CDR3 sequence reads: CASSTPGLAGTQYF. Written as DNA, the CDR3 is TGCGCCAGCAGCACGCCGGGACTAGCGGGAACCCAGTACTTC.

The CDR3 coding sequence is TGCAGTGCGGTCCCCCAGGGCTATCAGCCCCAGCATTTT. As protein: CSAVPQGYQPQHF. The chain has TRBV20-1 and TRBJ1-5, with a weak D call TRBD1 (5 bases). V shed 6 bases and J shed 5 bases, with 14 bases lying between them. Germline CDR1 reads DFQATT; CDR2 reads SNEGSKA (reference sequence). The CDR3 has 13 amino acids.